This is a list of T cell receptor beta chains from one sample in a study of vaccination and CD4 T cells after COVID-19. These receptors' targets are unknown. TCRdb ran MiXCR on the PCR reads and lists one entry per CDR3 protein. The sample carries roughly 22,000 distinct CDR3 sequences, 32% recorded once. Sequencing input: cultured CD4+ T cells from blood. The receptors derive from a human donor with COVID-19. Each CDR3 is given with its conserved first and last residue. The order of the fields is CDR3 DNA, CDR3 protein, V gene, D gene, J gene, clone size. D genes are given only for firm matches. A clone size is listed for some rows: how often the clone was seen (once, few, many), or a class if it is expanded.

cdr3_nt: TGTGCCAGCAGCCGGGACAGTTTGAACACTGAAGCTTTCTTT; cdr3_aa: CASSRDSLNTEAFF; v_call: TRBV11-1; d_call: TRBD1; j_call: TRBJ1-1; clone_size: -
cdr3_nt: TGTGCCAGCAGTGACGTAACCATTGGCTCCTACGAGCAGTACTTC; cdr3_aa: CASSDVTIGSYEQYF; v_call: TRBV2; d_call: -; j_call: TRBJ2-7; clone_size: -
cdr3_nt: TGTGCCAGCAGAGAAAGAACTGGGTCAACTAATGAAAAACTGTTTTTT; cdr3_aa: CASRERTGSTNEKLFF; v_call: TRBV6-1; d_call: -; j_call: TRBJ1-4; clone_size: -
cdr3_nt: TGTGCCAGCAGGGGAGGGCAGCGTGAAGCTTTCTTT; cdr3_aa: CASRGGQREAFF; v_call: TRBV6-4; d_call: -; j_call: TRBJ1-1; clone_size: few
cdr3_nt: TGCAGTGCTCCCTCAAGCGGGTCTAGCACAGATACGCAGTATTTT; cdr3_aa: CSAPSSGSSTDTQYF; v_call: TRBV20-1; d_call: -; j_call: TRBJ2-3; clone_size: -
cdr3_nt: TGTGCCAGCAGCCTCCTGCGTGGTCAAGAGACCCAGTACTTC; cdr3_aa: CASSLLRGQETQYF; v_call: TRBV5-4; d_call: -; j_call: TRBJ2-5; clone_size: -
cdr3_nt: TGCAGTGCTAGTTCCGGGGACTCTGGGGCCAACGTCCTGACTTTC; cdr3_aa: CSASSGDSGANVLTF; v_call: TRBV20-1; d_call: -; j_call: TRBJ2-6; clone_size: few
cdr3_nt: TGCAGCGTTGTTGTAGGGCCGAGCAATCAGCCCCAGCATTTT; cdr3_aa: CSVVVGPSNQPQHF; v_call: TRBV29-1; d_call: -; j_call: TRBJ1-5; clone_size: few
cdr3_nt: TGTGCCATCAGTGAGCCTGACAGGGGTGGGGGAAACATTCAGTACTTC; cdr3_aa: CAISEPDRGGGNIQYF; v_call: TRBV10-3; d_call: TRBD1; j_call: TRBJ2-4; clone_size: few
cdr3_nt: TGTGCCAGCAGTGGGGGACAGGCGAGCACAGATACGCAGTATTTT; cdr3_aa: CASSGGQASTDTQYF; v_call: TRBV28; d_call: TRBD1; j_call: TRBJ2-3; clone_size: -
cdr3_nt: TGTGCCAGCAGCCAAAGGACAGCGAACACTGAAGCTTTCTTT; cdr3_aa: CASSQRTANTEAFF; v_call: TRBV6-1; d_call: -; j_call: TRBJ1-1; clone_size: -
cdr3_nt: TGTGCCAGCAGCCTACAGGGGCAGCCGGGTAACTATGGCTACACCTTC; cdr3_aa: CASSLQGQPGNYGYTF; v_call: TRBV7-8; d_call: TRBD1; j_call: TRBJ1-2; clone_size: -
cdr3_nt: TGTGCCAGCAGCTTTCGGGCAGGGGGCGCGTTTAACACCGGGGAGCTGTTTTTT; cdr3_aa: CASSFRAGGAFNTGELFF; v_call: TRBV7-2; d_call: TRBD1; j_call: TRBJ2-2; clone_size: -
cdr3_nt: TGTGCCAGCAGAGAGACAGGGAGACCTGGAAACACCATATATTTT; cdr3_aa: CASRETGRPGNTIYF; v_call: TRBV6-2/TRBV6-3; d_call: TRBD1; j_call: TRBJ1-3; clone_size: -
cdr3_nt: TGCAGTGCCCGACAGGTCTCTGGAAACACCATATATTTT; cdr3_aa: CSARQVSGNTIYF; v_call: TRBV20-1; d_call: -; j_call: TRBJ1-3; clone_size: few
cdr3_nt: TGTGCCAGCAGACCGAGACGGTGGGGTACGCAGTATTTT; cdr3_aa: CASRPRRWGTQYF; v_call: TRBV7-2; d_call: -; j_call: TRBJ2-3; clone_size: -
cdr3_nt: TGTGCCAGCAGCCTGGGACTAGCGGGGGGGCTCACAGATACGCAGTATTTT; cdr3_aa: CASSLGLAGGLTDTQYF; v_call: TRBV7-2; d_call: TRBD2; j_call: TRBJ2-3; clone_size: -
cdr3_nt: TGCAGTGCTAGGGTCGGGACAGATAACTCCTATAATTCACCCCTCCACTTT; cdr3_aa: CSARVGTDNSYNSPLHF; v_call: TRBV20-1; d_call: TRBD1; j_call: TRBJ1-6; clone_size: few
cdr3_nt: TGTGCCCCCCCATATGGTCGGAGCTCCTACGAGCAGTACTTC; cdr3_aa: CAPPYGRSSYEQYF; v_call: TRBV24-1; d_call: -; j_call: TRBJ2-7; clone_size: -
cdr3_nt: TGCGCCAGCAGTGAGATTGGGGCCACAGATACGCAGTATTTT; cdr3_aa: CASSEIGATDTQYF; v_call: TRBV10-1; d_call: -; j_call: TRBJ2-3; clone_size: few
cdr3_nt: TGCGCCAGCAGTACTGGGGGAGCGCAGTATTTT; cdr3_aa: CASSTGGAQYF; v_call: TRBV4-3; d_call: -; j_call: TRBJ2-3; clone_size: -
cdr3_nt: TGCAGTGCTCACCAGGGGTCCTACGAGCAGTACTTC; cdr3_aa: CSAHQGSYEQYF; v_call: TRBV20-1; d_call: -; j_call: TRBJ2-7; clone_size: few
cdr3_nt: TGCGCCAGCAGTCAATCCGTAATAGGCACGAGCTCCTACAATGAGCAGTTCTTC; cdr3_aa: CASSQSVIGTSSYNEQFF; v_call: TRBV23-1; d_call: -; j_call: TRBJ2-1; clone_size: -
cdr3_nt: TGTGCCAGCAAGGGGGTGGTGAACACTGAAGCTTTCTTT; cdr3_aa: CASKGVVNTEAFF; v_call: TRBV2; d_call: -; j_call: TRBJ1-1; clone_size: few
cdr3_nt: TGTGCCAGCAGCGTAGGACAGGGATGGGGTTATGGCTACACCTTC; cdr3_aa: CASSVGQGWGYGYTF; v_call: TRBV9; d_call: TRBD1; j_call: TRBJ1-2; clone_size: once
cdr3_nt: TGTGCCAGCTTGGCCAGGGTCGGTGGCTACACCTTC; cdr3_aa: CASLARVGGYTF; v_call: TRBV28; d_call: -; j_call: TRBJ1-2; clone_size: few
cdr3_nt: TGTGCCAGCAGCCCGGGACAGGGACATGAAAAACTGTTTTTT; cdr3_aa: CASSPGQGHEKLFF; v_call: TRBV5-4; d_call: TRBD1; j_call: TRBJ1-4; clone_size: -
cdr3_nt: TGTGCCAGCAGCTTATATTTGGCGGGGGGAAGGAATGAGCAGTTCTTC; cdr3_aa: CASSLYLAGGRNEQFF; v_call: TRBV11-2; d_call: TRBD2; j_call: TRBJ2-1; clone_size: few
cdr3_nt: TGTGCCAGCAGTCTCGACAGGGCCCCTAACTATGGCTACACCTTC; cdr3_aa: CASSLDRAPNYGYTF; v_call: TRBV12-3/TRBV12-4; d_call: TRBD1; j_call: TRBJ1-2; clone_size: -
cdr3_nt: TGTGCCAGCAGTGAAGCGGCCGATTATGGCTACACCTTC; cdr3_aa: CASSEAADYGYTF; v_call: TRBV6-1; d_call: -; j_call: TRBJ1-2; clone_size: few
cdr3_nt: TGTGCCAGTAGTAGAAACAGAGGGGTGGGTCAGCCCCAGCATTTT; cdr3_aa: CASSRNRGVGQPQHF; v_call: TRBV19; d_call: -; j_call: TRBJ1-5; clone_size: -
cdr3_nt: TGTGCCAGCAGCTTGGGGATGGGACAGGGCGATCACATATATTTT; cdr3_aa: CASSLGMGQGDHIYF; v_call: TRBV7-2; d_call: TRBD1; j_call: TRBJ1-3; clone_size: -
cdr3_nt: TGTGCCAGCAGCTTAGGGGGTATAGCTTTCTTT; cdr3_aa: CASSLGGIAFF; v_call: TRBV7-9; d_call: -; j_call: TRBJ1-1; clone_size: medium-sized
cdr3_nt: TGTGCCAGCAGAGCTAAGGGGGCCCATAATGAAAAACTGTTTTTT; cdr3_aa: CASRAKGAHNEKLFF; v_call: TRBV6-7; d_call: TRBD1; j_call: TRBJ1-4; clone_size: -
cdr3_nt: TGTGCCAGCGGTCTAGTAGGTCAAGAGACCCAGTACTTC; cdr3_aa: CASGLVGQETQYF; v_call: TRBV5-4; d_call: -; j_call: TRBJ2-5; clone_size: few
cdr3_nt: TGTGCCAGCAGCTCTAGCGGCTCCTACGAGCAGTACTTC; cdr3_aa: CASSSSGSYEQYF; v_call: TRBV7-2; d_call: TRBD2; j_call: TRBJ2-7; clone_size: few
cdr3_nt: TGTGCCTGGAGTGTTGTTCGCGGGACCGGGGAGCTGTTTTTT; cdr3_aa: CAWSVVRGTGELFF; v_call: TRBV30; d_call: -; j_call: TRBJ2-2; clone_size: few
cdr3_nt: TGCGCCAGCAGTGAGTCGATTGGTTTTAGCGGGGCCACAGATACGCAGTATTTT; cdr3_aa: CASSESIGFSGATDTQYF; v_call: TRBV10-1; d_call: TRBD2; j_call: TRBJ2-3; clone_size: -
cdr3_nt: TGTGCCCCCCTGCCAGAGGGTAGGCCGAATCAGCCCCAGCATTTT; cdr3_aa: CAPLPEGRPNQPQHF; v_call: TRBV6-1; d_call: -; j_call: TRBJ1-5; clone_size: -
cdr3_nt: TGTGCCAGTACCTCGTCTGGGGTGGCCAAAAACATTCAGTACTTC; cdr3_aa: CASTSSGVAKNIQYF; v_call: TRBV19; d_call: -; j_call: TRBJ2-4; clone_size: -
cdr3_nt: TGTGCCACCAGTGACAACAGGGGGCCTCGGCCCCAGCATTTT; cdr3_aa: CATSDNRGPRPQHF; v_call: TRBV24-1; d_call: TRBD1; j_call: TRBJ1-5; clone_size: once
cdr3_nt: TGTGCCAGCTCACCACTAGCTAGCGGTTTGTACAATGAGCAGTTCTTC; cdr3_aa: CASSPLASGLYNEQFF; v_call: TRBV18; d_call: TRBD2; j_call: TRBJ2-1; clone_size: -
cdr3_nt: TGCGCCAGCAGCTTTGTCCTGCCCGGGGTTAATGGCTACACCTTC; cdr3_aa: CASSFVLPGVNGYTF; v_call: TRBV5-1; d_call: -; j_call: TRBJ1-2; clone_size: few
cdr3_nt: TGCAGTGCTACCAGGGGTATGAGTCAGCCCCAGCATTTT; cdr3_aa: CSATRGMSQPQHF; v_call: TRBV20-1; d_call: -; j_call: TRBJ1-5; clone_size: -
cdr3_nt: TGTGCCAGCAGCTTAGACGGGTATGAAAAACTGTTTTTT; cdr3_aa: CASSLDGYEKLFF; v_call: TRBV11-2; d_call: -; j_call: TRBJ1-4; clone_size: few
cdr3_nt: TGTGCCAGCTCACTGGACAGGGCCGACACTGAAGCTTTCTTT; cdr3_aa: CASSLDRADTEAFF; v_call: TRBV18; d_call: TRBD1; j_call: TRBJ1-1; clone_size: -
cdr3_nt: TGCGCCAGCAGCTTGGTGGGGGAAATGGGAGATACGCAGTATTTT; cdr3_aa: CASSLVGEMGDTQYF; v_call: TRBV5-1; d_call: -; j_call: TRBJ2-3; clone_size: -
cdr3_nt: TGTGCCAGCAGTTCCGGGAGGAAAGAGACCCAGTACTTC; cdr3_aa: CASSSGRKETQYF; v_call: TRBV7-2; d_call: TRBD2; j_call: TRBJ2-5; clone_size: -
cdr3_nt: TGTGCCAGCAGCCTGCCGGGACTAGCGGGGTTAGCACGGGAGACCCAGTACTTC; cdr3_aa: CASSLPGLAGLARETQYF; v_call: TRBV7-9; d_call: TRBD2; j_call: TRBJ2-5; clone_size: -
cdr3_nt: TGTGTCAGTAGTAACACCTTGACAGGGTTTCAACAGCCCCAGCATTTT; cdr3_aa: CVSSNTLTGFQQPQHF; v_call: TRBV19; d_call: TRBD1; j_call: TRBJ1-5; clone_size: -
cdr3_nt: TGCGCCAGCAGACCGGAGACCCCAATGGGGGGCTACACCTTC; cdr3_aa: CASRPETPMGGYTF; v_call: TRBV5-1; d_call: -; j_call: TRBJ1-2; clone_size: -
cdr3_nt: TGCAGCGTTGAAGAGTCCGGTGGTGGAAACACCATATATTTT; cdr3_aa: CSVEESGGGNTIYF; v_call: TRBV29-1; d_call: -; j_call: TRBJ1-3; clone_size: -
cdr3_nt: TGTGCCAGCACCTTGACACCGGGAACCAAAAACATTCAGTACTTC; cdr3_aa: CASTLTPGTKNIQYF; v_call: TRBV6-1; d_call: -; j_call: TRBJ2-4; clone_size: -
cdr3_nt: TGTGCCAGCAGTAGACTAGCGGGGGGTTCCGGGGAGCTGTTTTTT; cdr3_aa: CASSRLAGGSGELFF; v_call: TRBV6-1; d_call: TRBD2; j_call: TRBJ2-2; clone_size: few
cdr3_nt: TGTGCCAGCAGCTTTTTAGGCGCTGAAGCTTTCTTT; cdr3_aa: CASSFLGAEAFF; v_call: TRBV5-4; d_call: -; j_call: TRBJ1-1; clone_size: -
cdr3_nt: TGTGCCAGTAGTCCGTGGGGGGACAGCAATCAGCCCCAGCATTTT; cdr3_aa: CASSPWGDSNQPQHF; v_call: TRBV19; d_call: -; j_call: TRBJ1-5; clone_size: few
cdr3_nt: TGTGCCAGCAGCTTGGCCGCATTCGGGGGTTCTAACTATGGCTACACCTTC; cdr3_aa: CASSLAAFGGSNYGYTF; v_call: TRBV5-6; d_call: -; j_call: TRBJ1-2; clone_size: -